The 22 T cell receptor beta chains below all came from one sample that was sequenced in a study of T cells of healthy individuals. TCRdb itself ran the 5' RACE reads through MiXCR, one entry per CDR3 protein. The table has fewer than 70,000 distinct CDR3 sequences, over 12% seen once. Every receptor here comes from a human donor in good health.

The rearrangement links TRBV7-9 to TRBJ1-6; 7 positions agree with TRBD1. The germline CDR1 and CDR2 sequences are SEHNR and FQNEAQ (reference sequence). The trim removed 4 bases at V and 12 bases at J, leaving 9 bases unmatched. The CDR3 covers 14 residues. This chain's CDR3 is CASSYIDRERPLHF. CDR3 nucleotides: TGTGCCAGCAGCTACATCGACAGGGAGCGACCCCTCCACTTT. Full variable domain (outside the CDR3, taken from reference TRBV7-9 and TRBJ1-6): DTGVSQNPRHKITKRGQNVTFRCDPISEHNRLYWYRQTLGQGPEFLTYFQNEAQLEKSRLLSDRFSAERPKGSFSTLEIQRTEQGDSAMYLCASSYIDRERPLHFGNGTRLTVT.

The rearrangement links TRBV6-2 or TRBV6-3 to TRBJ2-7; TRBD1 is a possible D gene (5 bases). Trimming stripped 0 bases from V and 2 bases from J, with 11 bases between. This CDR3 has 15 residues. Germline CDR1 MNHEY, CDR2 SVGEGT. The DNA for the CDR3 is TGTGCCAGCAGTTACTCGGCAGGGCCCACCTACGAGCAGTACTTC. This translates into CASSYSAGPTYEQYF.

The chain is built from TRBV9 and TRBJ1-1; possibly TRBD1 for D (5 bases). CDR3 size: 16 residues. Deletions cut 1 base from V and 1 base from J, with 14 bases between. CDR1 SGDLS and CDR2 YYNGEE come from the germline V gene. CDR3 DNA sequence: TGTGCCAGCAGCGTACACGCGGGGCAGGCGAACACTGAAGCTTTCTTT. Translating gives CASSVHAGQANTEAFF.

The table lists this clonotype with a few counts. This chain connects TRBV27 to TRBJ2-5; D ambiguous. Trimming shortened V by 4 bases and J by 5 bases, and 11 bases separated the two germline ends. CDR3 size: 13 residues. CDR1 is MNHEY, CDR2 SMNVEV, per germline (reference sequence). The CDR3 loop reads CASSSSKGETQYF. CDR3 nucleotide sequence: TGTGCCAGCAGTTCGTCCAAGGGCGAGACCCAGTACTTC.

This clonotype was seen a handful of times. This chain uses TRBV9 with TRBJ2-6, with TRBD1 matching 9 bases. The junction had 3 bases not matched to a gene; V was cut back by 2 bases and J by 0 bases. Looked up from germline, CDR1 is SGDLS and CDR2 is YYNGEE. This CDR3 has 17 residues. The CDR3 sequence is CASSVGTGYSGANVLTF. In nucleotides, the CDR3 is TGTGCCAGCAGCGTTGGGACAGGGTACTCTGGGGCCAACGTCCTGACTTTC.

This clonotype has ten or more counts. The chain recombines TRBV6-2 or TRBV6-3 with TRBJ2-1, with 8 nucleotides matching TRBD2. Germline lookup yields CDR1 MNHEY and CDR2 SVGEGT. This CDR3 has 15 amino acids. The ends lost 6 bases at V and 6 bases at J; junction bases unmatched: 10. For the CDR3, the DNA is TGTGCCAGCAGGGAAGCGGGAGAAGGGGTCAATGAGCAGTTCTTC. This encodes CASREAGEGVNEQFF.

V usage is TRBV6-2 or TRBV6-3 and J usage is TRBJ2-5, with 12 bases that match TRBD2. The CDR3 runs 17 residues. From germline, CDR1 is MNHEY and CDR2 SVGEGT. After removal of 6 bases from V and 2 bases from J, the junction contained 10 bases not matched to a gene. The chain's CDR3 is CASSRLAGALIQETQYF. CDR3 in DNA: TGTGCCAGCAGCCGACTAGCGGGAGCGCTGATTCAAGAGACCCAGTACTTC.

On this clonotype: A much larger clone lies one base from this, so it may be a read error. This chain uses TRBV9 with TRBJ1-5, with TRBD1 as a possible D gene (6 bases). Germline loops: CDR1 SGDLS, CDR2 YYNGEE. The CDR3 runs 15 residues. The CDR3 nucleotides read TGTGCCAGCAGCGTAGGGGGGGCGCCCCGGGAGCCCCAGAATTTT. Protein product: CASSVGGAPREPQNF.

V usage is TRBV4-3 and J usage is TRBJ1-1, with a possible D match to TRBD1 (5 bases). The V end was cut by 5 bases, the J end by 4 bases, with 14 bases between. Germline V CDR1 and CDR2: LGHNA, YSLEER. This CDR3 is 14 amino acids long. The CDR3 loop reads CASSKGTGSTEAFF. The CDR3 DNA reads as TGCGCCAGCAGCAAGGGGACGGGGTCCACTGAAGCTTTCTTT.

This clonotype was counted many times. J is TRBJ2-5 and V is TRBV4-3; 8 bases are shared with TRBD1. Trimming cost V 3 bases and J 3 bases; bases outside gene matches: 6. Germline CDR1 reads LGHNA; CDR2 reads YSLEER. CDR3 length: 15 amino acids. CDR3 sequence: CASSQITGGEETQYF. The CDR3 nucleotides read TGCGCCAGCAGCCAGATCACAGGGGGAGAAGAGACCCAGTACTTC.

This clonotype showed up just a few times. V is TRBV7-8 and J is TRBJ2-2, with D possibly TRBD2 on 5 matching bases. Deletions cut 4 bases from V and 0 bases from J, with 6 bases between. Germline lookup yields CDR1 SGHVS and CDR2 FQNEAQ. This CDR3 region has 14 residues. CDR3 DNA sequence: TGTGCCAGCAGCTCCGGGGCGAACACCGGGGAGCTGTTTTTT. It translates to CASSSGANTGELFF. The entire variable domain, with the rest obtained from reference TRBV7-8 and TRBJ2-2, is as follows: GAGVSQSPRYKVAKRGQDVALRCDPISGHVSLFWYQQALGQGPEFLTYFQNEAQLDKSGLPSDRFFAERPEGSVSTLKIQRTQQEDSAVYLCASSSGANTGELFFGEGSRLTVL.

This clonotype appeared a few times. The chain joins TRBV25-1 to TRBJ2-7; D perhaps matches TRBD1 (6 bases). The CDR3 contains 14 residues. Germline V gives CDR1 MGHDK, CDR2 SYGVNS. Trimming removed 3 bases at V and 2 bases at J, with 11 bases between. The chain's CDR3 is CASSEQGLTYEQYF. The CDR3 nucleotides read TGTGCCAGCAGTGAGCAGGGGTTGACCTACGAGCAGTACTTC.

This clonotype has at least ten counts. The chain employs TRBV6-6 and TRBJ2-2, with D perhaps assigned TRBD1 or TRBD2 (5 bases each). Trimming took 0 bases from V and 6 from J, leaving 11 bases between them. Germline CDR1 MNHNY, CDR2 SVGAGI (reference sequence). The CDR3 runs to 15 residues. CDR3 sequence reads: CASSYSGERAGELFF. The DNA of the CDR3 is TGTGCCAGCAGTTACTCGGGGGAGAGGGCCGGGGAGCTGTTTTTT.

The DNA of the CDR3 is TGTGCCAGCAGTTACGATTCCGGGACAGCCACCCAAAATCAGCCCCAGCATTTT. This codes for CASSYDSGTATQNQPQHF. This chain links TRBV6-6 with TRBJ1-5; TRBD1 matches 7 bases. J was trimmed by 4 bases and V by 2 bases; bases with no gene match: 14. The CDR3 has 18 amino acids. Looked up from germline, CDR1 is MNHNY and CDR2 is SVGAGI (reference sequence).

This clonotype has more than one count but fewer than ten. This chain joins TRBV5-6 and TRBJ1-2; D unclear. V gave up 7 bases and J gave up 3 bases, with 22 bases separating them. CDR3 length: 16 residues. In germline, CDR1 is SGHDT, CDR2 YYEEEE. As DNA, the CDR3 is TGTGCCAGCTGCGTGGACCGCGACGCCGTTGACTATGGCTACACCTTC. As protein: CASCVDRDAVDYGYTF. Supplemented by reference TRBV5-6 and TRBJ1-2, the full variable domain reads DAGVTQSPTHLIKTRGQQVTLRCSPKSGHDTVSWYQQALGQGPQFIFQYYEEEERQRGNFPDRFSGHQFPNYSSELNVNALLLGDSALYLCASCVDRDAVDYGYTFGSGTRLTVV.

This clonotype has a count of ten or more. The CDR3 here is CASSPTWRVLRGYSNQPQHF. DNA for the CDR3: TGTGCCAGCAGTCCTACGTGGAGGGTCCTAAGGGGTTATAGCAATCAGCCCCAGCATTTT. The chain joins TRBV27 to TRBJ1-5, with D perhaps TRBD1 (5 bases). Trimming took 5 bases from V and 0 from J, leaving 26 bases between them. This CDR3 spans 20 amino acids. From germline, CDR1 is MNHEY and CDR2 SMNVEV (reference sequence).

V and J are TRBV5-1 and TRBJ2-5, with D possibly TRBD2 on 6 matching bases. V lost 0 bases and J 2 bases, leaving 11 bases between the germline ends. This CDR3 contains 15 residues. Per germline, CDR1 SGHRS and CDR2 YFSETQ. The CDR3 DNA is TGCGCCAGCAGCTTGGGGGTAGCGGAACAAGAGACCCAGTACTTC. It yields the protein CASSLGVAEQETQYF.

This clonotype was counted between two and nine times. The rearrangement uses TRBV19 and TRBJ2-7, with a tentative D call TRBD2 (6 bases). The V end was cut by 3 bases, the J end by 4 bases, with 10 bases between. Germline-derived CDR1 and CDR2 are LNHDA and SQIVND (reference sequence). The CDR3 consists of 13 residues. The CDR3, as DNA: TGTGCCAGTAGTATCGGGGAGGCGTACGAGCAGTACTTC. Translating it yields CASSIGEAYEQYF.

The chain employs TRBV4-1 and TRBJ2-7; tentatively, D is TRBD2 (6 bases). This CDR3 region has 13 residues. Trimming stripped 0 bases from V and 6 bases from J, with 9 bases between. Germline V gene lookup returns CDR1 MGHRA and CDR2 YSYEKL. The CDR3 spells CASSQEEGFEQYF. The CDR3 DNA reads as TGCGCCAGCAGCCAAGAGGAGGGGTTCGAGCAGTACTTC.

This clonotype was seen a few times. The chain employs TRBV7-9 and TRBJ1-2; D possibly corresponds to TRBD1 (6 bases). The CDR3 runs 15 residues. With 5 bases removed from V and 6 bases from J, the gap between germline ends came to 19 bases. Germline-derived CDR1 and CDR2 are SEHNR and FQNEAQ (reference sequence). In nucleotides, the CDR3 is TGTGCCAGCAGCCGGGAGGGGGGAATTTCGCATGGCTACACCTTC. It yields the protein CASSREGGISHGYTF. The variable domain in full, completed from reference TRBV7-9 and TRBJ1-2, reads DTGVSQNPRHKITKRGQNVTFRCDPISEHNRLYWYRQTLGQGPEFLTYFQNEAQLEKSRLLSDRFSAERPKGSFSTLEIQRTEQGDSAMYLCASSREGGISHGYTFGSGTRLTVV.

The rearrangement uses TRBV18 and TRBJ2-5; 7 bases fit TRBD1. Germline V gene sequence: CDR1 KGHSH, CDR2 LQKENI. The CDR3 covers 13 residues. After removal of 4 bases from V and 3 bases from J, the junction contained 2 bases not matched to a gene. CDR3 bases: TGTGCCAGCTCACGAGACAGGGAAGAGACCCAGTACTTC. Translation gives CASSRDREETQYF.

The table lists this clonotype with a few counts. The chain is built from TRBV19 and TRBJ2-3; 8 bases map to TRBD2. Germline CDR1 is LNHDA and CDR2 is SQIVND (reference sequence). This CDR3 region has 17 residues. With 6 bases clipped from V and 0 bases from J, the junction kept 11 bases outside the gene matches. The CDR3 is CASSRTLAGPSTDTQYF. The CDR3 nucleotides read TGTGCCAGTAGCCGCACGCTAGCGGGCCCTAGCACAGATACGCAGTATTTT.